The 8 T cell receptor beta chains in this list originate from one sample, sequenced in a study of T cell repertoires in cytomegalovirus infection. MiXCR, run by TCRdb on the reads, gives a single entry per CDR3 protein. The sample lists 200,000 to 300,000 distinct CDR3 sequences, about 5.9% occurring once. Input material: PBMCs. The receptors derive from a human donor in good health (CMV status not recorded). Some clones in this sample may be carry-over from other donors' samples.

This clonotype was recorded at least ten times. V and J are TRBV12-3 or TRBV12-4 and TRBJ2-5; TRBD2 matches at 10 bases. The CDR3 has 20 amino acids. The V segment lost 4 bases and the J segment 3 bases; nucleotides outside the gene matches: 20. The CDR3 region is CASSWGAQRGGGWGEETQYF. DNA of the CDR3: TGTGCCAGCAGTTGGGGGGCCCAGCGGGGGGGCGGTTGGGGAGAAGAGACCCAGTACTTC.

This clonotype was found many times. V is TRBV10-1 and J is TRBJ2-1, with D perhaps matching TRBD1 (5 bases). Trimming removed 3 bases from V and 5 bases from J, with 17 bases in between. This CDR3 is built from 16 residues. Per germline, CDR1 WNHNN and CDR2 SYGVQD (reference sequence). The CDR3 loop is CASSERRGLRNNEQFF. For the CDR3, the DNA is TGCGCCAGCAGTGAAAGAAGGGGTCTAAGAAACAATGAGCAGTTCTTC.

This clonotype was recorded many times. The chain recombines TRBV7-9 with TRBJ1-1; a weak D match, TRBD1 (6 bases). The CDR3 length is 14 residues. V dropped 5 bases and J dropped 4 bases, with 14 bases sitting between them. The germline V gene encodes CDR1 SEHNR and CDR2 FQNEAQ (reference sequence). For the CDR3, the DNA is TGTGCCAGCAGCACAACAGGGTACGGCACTGAAGCTTTCTTT. The encoded protein is CASSTTGYGTEAFF.

Turning to this clonotype: A much larger clone differs by one base, so this may be a read error. This chain uses TRBV6-6 with TRBJ2-1; TRBD2 aligns across 12 bases. CDR3 length: 14 residues. Germline lookup yields CDR1 MNHNY and CDR2 SVGAGI (reference sequence). Trimming at V came to 8 bases and at J to 6 bases, leaving 5 bases not matched to a gene. CDR3: CASEASGGANEQFF. The CDR3 nucleotides are TGTGCCAGCGAGGCTAGCGGGGGGGCCAATGAGCAGTTCTTC.

The table lists this clonotype with many counts. This sequence joins TRBV7-2 and TRBJ2-2; perhaps TRBD1 as D (6 bases). The CDR3 spans 16 residues. Trimming pared 3 bases from V and 5 bases from J, leaving 16 bases between. Germline V gene lookup returns CDR1 SGHTA and CDR2 FQGNSA. The CDR3 DNA reads TGTGCCAGCAGCTTTTCTAGGGGGATAGGGACCGGGGAGCTGTTTTTT. This codes for CASSFSRGIGTGELFF.

This clonotype was seen many times. This sequence joins TRBV7-2 and TRBJ2-7; 7 bases are a match to TRBD1. The CDR3 spans 14 residues. Germline CDR1 is SGHTA and CDR2 is FQGNSA. V lost 5 bases, J lost 3 bases, and 7 bases stayed unmatched. Written as DNA, the CDR3 is TGTGCCAGCAGCGTCGGGACAGTCTTCTACGAGCAGTACTTC. Translated: CASSVGTVFYEQYF. The full variable domain, rest sourced from reference TRBV7-2 and TRBJ2-7, is GAGVSQSPSNKVTEKGKDVELRCDPISGHTALYWYRQSLGQGLEFLIYFQGNSAPDKSGLPSDRFSAERTGGSVSTLTIQRTQQEDSAVYLCASSVGTVFYEQYFGPGTRLTVT.

This clonotype was seen ten or more times. This chain joins TRBV7-9 and TRBJ1-2; no definite D call. There are 13 residues in the CDR3. Trimming took 5 bases from V and 6 from J, leaving 13 bases between them. Germline-derived CDR1 and CDR2 are SEHNR and FQNEAQ (reference sequence). The DNA for the CDR3 is TGTGCCAGCAGCCGACCGGGGTTCGATGGCTACACCTTC. Its protein is CASSRPGFDGYTF.

This clonotype was seen only a few times. The rearrangement joins TRBV5-6 to TRBJ2-7; the match to TRBD1 covers 9 bases. Germline V gene sequence: CDR1 SGHDT, CDR2 YYEEEE. J lost 5 bases, V lost 2 bases, and 5 bases had no gene match. The CDR3 runs to 14 residues. Here the CDR3 reads CASSLGQGYHEQYF. In DNA, the CDR3 is TGTGCCAGCAGCTTAGGACAGGGGTACCACGAGCAGTACTTC.